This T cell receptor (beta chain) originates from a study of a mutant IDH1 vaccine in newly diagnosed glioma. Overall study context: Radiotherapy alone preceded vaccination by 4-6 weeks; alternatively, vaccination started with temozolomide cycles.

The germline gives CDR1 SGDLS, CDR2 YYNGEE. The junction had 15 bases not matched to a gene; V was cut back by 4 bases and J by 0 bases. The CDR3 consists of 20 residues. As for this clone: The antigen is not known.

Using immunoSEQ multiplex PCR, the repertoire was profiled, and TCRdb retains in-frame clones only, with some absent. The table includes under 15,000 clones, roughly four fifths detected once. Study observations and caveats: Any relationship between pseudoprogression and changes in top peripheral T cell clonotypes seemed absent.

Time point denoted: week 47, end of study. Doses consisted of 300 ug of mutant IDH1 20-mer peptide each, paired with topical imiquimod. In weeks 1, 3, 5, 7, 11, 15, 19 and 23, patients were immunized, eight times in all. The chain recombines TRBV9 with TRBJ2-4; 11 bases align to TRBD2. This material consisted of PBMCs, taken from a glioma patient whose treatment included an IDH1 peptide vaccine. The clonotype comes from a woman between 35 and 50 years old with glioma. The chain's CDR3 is CASSPGYLAGGPSAKNIQYF. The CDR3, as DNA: TGTGCCAGCAGCCCCGGATATTTAGCGGGAGGGCCTTCAGCCAAAAACATTCAGTACTTC. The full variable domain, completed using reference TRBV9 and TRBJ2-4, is DSGVTQTPKHLITATGQRVTLRCSPRSGDLSVYWYQQSLDQGLQFLIQYYNGEERAKGNILERFSAQQFPDLHSELNLSSLELGDSALYFCASSPGYLAGGPSAKNIQYFGAGTRLSVL.